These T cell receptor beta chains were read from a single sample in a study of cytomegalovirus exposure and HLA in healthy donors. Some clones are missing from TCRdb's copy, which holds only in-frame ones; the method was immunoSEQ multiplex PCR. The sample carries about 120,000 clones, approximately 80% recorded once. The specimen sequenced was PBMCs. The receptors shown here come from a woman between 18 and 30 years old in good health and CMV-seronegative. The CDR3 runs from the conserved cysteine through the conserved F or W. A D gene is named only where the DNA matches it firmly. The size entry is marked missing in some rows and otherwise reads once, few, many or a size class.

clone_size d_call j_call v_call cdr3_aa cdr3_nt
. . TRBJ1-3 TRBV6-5 CASSYSGGPAGNTIYF TGTGCCAGCAGTTACTCGGGAGGGCCAGCCGGAAACACCATATATTTT
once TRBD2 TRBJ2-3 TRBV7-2 CASSPRLAGESDTQYF TGTGCCAGCAGCCCAAGACTAGCGGGAGAATCAGATACGCAGTATTTT
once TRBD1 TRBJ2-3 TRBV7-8 CAIGSGQFSTDTQYF TGTGCCATCGGCTCGGGACAGTTTAGCACAGATACGCAGTATTTT
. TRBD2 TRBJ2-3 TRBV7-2 CASSLTLAGSTDTQYF TGTGCCAGCAGCCTTACACTAGCGGGTAGCACAGATACGCAGTATTTT
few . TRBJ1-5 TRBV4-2 CASSQDYGQGQPQHF TGTGCCAGCAGCCAAGATTACGGCCAGGGGCAGCCCCAGCATTTT
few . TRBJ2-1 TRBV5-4 CASSSERAYNEQFF TGTGCCAGCAGTTCAGAGCGTGCCTACAATGAGCAGTTCTTC
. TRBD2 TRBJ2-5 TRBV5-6 CASSLAPRRLAGARETQYF TGTGCCAGCAGCTTGGCTCCCCGGCGACTAGCGGGAGCTCGGGAGACCCAGTACTTC
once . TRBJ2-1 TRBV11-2 CASSFDINEQFF TGTGCCAGCAGCTTTGACATCAATGAGCAGTTCTTC
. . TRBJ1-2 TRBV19 CASSFLWGGRGFGYTF TGTGCCAGTAGTTTTTTATGGGGGGGCCGAGGTTTTGGCTACACCTTC
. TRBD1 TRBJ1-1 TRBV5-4 CASSEPGGRAFF TGTGCCAGCAGCGAGCCAGGGGGTCGGGCTTTCTTT